This TCR beta chain originates from a study of cytomegalovirus exposure and HLA in healthy donors. Findings of the study overall: Reports indicate that TCR beta sequences accurately predicted the HLA-A and HLA-B alleles of most subjects. Most likely, a cluster of highly shared sequence variants arose as a sequencing artifact. Common viral pathogens seemed, in a later analysis, to connect with several of the most significant clusters. A later examination showed that TCR association rates differed by HLA locus, with DRB1 most and HLA-C fewest.

Concerning this clone: Its specificity is unknown.

The PCR employed 60 Vbeta primers together with 13 Jbeta primers. Clones were read by immunoSEQ multiplex PCR, and TCRdb kept only the in-frame ones, dropping some. Among some 130,000 clones, roughly three quarters were seen once, and the ten largest hold about 1%. The sequencing input was PBMCs. The TCR was taken from a woman aged 60-70 years in good health and CMV-seronegative.

Here the CDR3 reads CASSLGGGLAASETQYF. The DNA of the CDR3 is TGTGCCAGCAGCTTAGGGGGGGGACTAGCGGCTTCAGAGACCCAGTACTTC. The chain carries TRBV7-9 and TRBJ2-5; 11 positions agree with TRBD2. CDR1 SEHNR and CDR2 FQNEAQ come from the germline V gene (reference sequence). V shed 1 base, J shed 4 bases, and the junction held 8 bases outside the gene matches. This CDR3 has 17 residues. Using reference TRBV7-9 and TRBJ2-5 for the parts outside the CDR3, the full variable domain is DTGVSQNPRHKITKRGQNVTFRCDPISEHNRLYWYRQTLGQGPEFLTYFQNEAQLEKSRLLSDRFSAERPKGSFSTLEIQRTEQGDSAMYLCASSLGGGLAASETQYFGPGTRLLVL.